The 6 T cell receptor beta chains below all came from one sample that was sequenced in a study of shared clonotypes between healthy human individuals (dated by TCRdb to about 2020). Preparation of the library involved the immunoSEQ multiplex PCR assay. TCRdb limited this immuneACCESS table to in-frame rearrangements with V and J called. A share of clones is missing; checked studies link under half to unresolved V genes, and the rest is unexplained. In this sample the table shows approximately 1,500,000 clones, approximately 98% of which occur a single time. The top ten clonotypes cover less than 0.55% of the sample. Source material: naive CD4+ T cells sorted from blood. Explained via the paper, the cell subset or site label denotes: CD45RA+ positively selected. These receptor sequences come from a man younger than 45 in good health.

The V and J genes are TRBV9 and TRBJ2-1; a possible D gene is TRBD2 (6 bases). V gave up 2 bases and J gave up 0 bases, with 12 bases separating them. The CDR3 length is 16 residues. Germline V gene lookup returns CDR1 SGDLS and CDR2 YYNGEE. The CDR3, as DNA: TGTGCCAGCAGCGTGGGGACTCAAAGCTCCTACAATGAGCAGTTCTTC. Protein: CASSVGTQSSYNEQFF. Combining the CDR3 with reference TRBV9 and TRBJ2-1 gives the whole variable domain DSGVTQTPKHLITATGQRVTLRCSPRSGDLSVYWYQQSLDQGLQFLIQYYNGEERAKGNILERFSAQQFPDLHSELNLSSLELGDSALYFCASSVGTQSSYNEQFFGPGTRLTVL.

CDR3 DNA: TGTGCCAGCAGTGCTGACAGAGACTATGGCTACACCTTC. It specifies CASSADRDYGYTF. This sequence joins TRBV6-4 and TRBJ1-2, with D tentatively TRBD1 (5 bases). V lost 4 bases and J 3 bases, leaving 9 bases between the germline ends. Germline values: CDR1 MRHNA, CDR2 SNTAGT. CDR3 length equals 13 residues.

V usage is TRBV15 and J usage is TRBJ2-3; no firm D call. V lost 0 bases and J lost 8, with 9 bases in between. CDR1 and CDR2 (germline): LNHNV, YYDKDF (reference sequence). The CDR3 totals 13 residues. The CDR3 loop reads CATSRDTLGTQYF. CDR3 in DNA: TGTGCCACCAGCAGAGATACTTTGGGTACGCAGTATTTT.

The DNA of the CDR3 is TGTGCCAGCAGTTTCGGCCCGAGAGGTGCTTTCTTT. Protein sequence: CASSFGPRGAFF. The rearrangement links TRBV28 to TRBJ1-1; D gene unclear. The CDR3 has 12 residues. The V end lost 3 bases, the J end lost 11 bases, and 13 bases lay between the germline ends. Germline V gene lookup returns CDR1 MDHEN and CDR2 SYDVKM. The full variable domain, with the rest looked up from reference TRBV28 and TRBJ1-1, is DVKVTQSSRYLVKRTGEKVFLECVQDMDHENMFWYRQDPGLGLRLIYFSYDVKMKEKGDIPEGYSVSREKKERFSLILESASTNQTSMYLCASSFGPRGAFFGQGTRLTVV.

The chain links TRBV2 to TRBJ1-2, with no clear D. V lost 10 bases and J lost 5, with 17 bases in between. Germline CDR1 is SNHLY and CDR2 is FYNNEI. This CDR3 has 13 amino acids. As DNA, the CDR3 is TGTGCCATTGGAGGGCTATTACCTTATGGCTACACCTTC. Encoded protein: CAIGGLLPYGYTF.

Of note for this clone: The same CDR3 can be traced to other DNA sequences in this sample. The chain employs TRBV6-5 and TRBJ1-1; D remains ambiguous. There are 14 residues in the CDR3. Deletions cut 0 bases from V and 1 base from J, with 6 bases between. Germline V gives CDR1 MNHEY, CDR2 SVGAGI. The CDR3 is CASSYSTANTEAFF. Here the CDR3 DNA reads TGTGCCAGCAGTTACTCGACGGCGAACACTGAAGCTTTCTTT.